The source of this T cell receptor (beta chain) is a study of T cells in Graves' hyperthyroidism and ophthalmopathy. A remark on this clonotype: A read error may produce the germline difference seen at one junction end.

CDR3 length equals 11 residues. Germline V gives CDR1 MNHNS, CDR2 SASEGT. Amplification yielded TCR beta CDR3 regions, with RNA transcripts as the source. The TCR CDR3 first-round RT-PCR relied on the HTBI primer set. In TCRdb, the multiplex PCR reads were re-called with MiXCR into one record per CDR3 protein. The sample lists some 550,000 distinct CDR3 sequences, about 20% occurring once. A patient was excluded if there was uncontrolled infection, other autoimmune disease, pregnancy or lactation. Diagnosis rested on symptoms, serum thyroxine and TRAb, thyroid ultrasound, and orbital computed tomography.

Sequenced material: blood. V gene TRBV6-1 combines with J gene TRBJ1-6, with D unclear. The sequence was obtained from a man between 18 and 35 years old with Graves' hyperthyroidism. CDR3 region: CVSSDADPLHF. The CDR3 coding sequence is TGTGTCAGCAGCGACGCGGACCCCCTCCACTTT.